This note documents a single T cell receptor beta chain sequence. The sample originates from a study of cytomegalovirus exposure and HLA in healthy donors. CDR1 and CDR2 from the germline V gene are SGHRS and YFSETQ. Unmatched junction bases numbered 4, after V lost 5 bases and J lost 2 bases. The CDR3 runs to 15 residues. In the PCR, 60 Vbeta and 13 Jbeta primers were used. The table came from immunoSEQ multiplex PCR; TCRdb's copy has only in-frame clones and leaves some out. This table has some 180,000 clones, about 80% appearing once. The chain has TRBV5-1 and TRBJ2-7; 13 nucleotides line up with TRBD2. This sequence originates from a woman aged 60-70 years in good health and CMV-seropositive. The specimen was PBMCs. The CDR3 loop reads CASRLLAGGTYEQYF. CDR3 nucleotides: TGCGCCAGCAGATTACTAGCGGGAGGGACCTACGAGCAGTACTTC.